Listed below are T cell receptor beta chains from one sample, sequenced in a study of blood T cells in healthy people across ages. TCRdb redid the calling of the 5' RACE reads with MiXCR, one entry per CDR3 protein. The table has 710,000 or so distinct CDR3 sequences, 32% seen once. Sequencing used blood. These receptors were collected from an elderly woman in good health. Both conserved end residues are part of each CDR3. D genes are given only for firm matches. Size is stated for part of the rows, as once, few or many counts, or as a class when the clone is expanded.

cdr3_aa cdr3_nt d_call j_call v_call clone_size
CASSLDILQNIQYF TGTGCCAGCAGCTTAGATATCCTCCAAAACATTCAGTACTTC - TRBJ2-4 TRBV7-9 -
CASSLRTPAPYNERYF TGTGCCAGCAGCCTACGGACTCCGGCCCCTTACAATGAGCGGTACTTC - TRBJ2-1 TRBV7-2 -
CASSPGLAVKNIQYF TGTGCCAGCAGCCCCGGGCTAGCGGTCAAAAACATTCAGTACTTC TRBD2 TRBJ2-4 TRBV7-2 -
CASSLSGDSSYEQYF TGCGCCAGCAGCCTTAGCGGGGACAGCTCCTACGAGCAGTACTTC - TRBJ2-7 TRBV5-1 many
CASEGGLRLTSETQYF TGTGCCAGCGAAGGGGGCCTGAGACTAACTTCAGAGACCCAGTACTTC TRBD1 TRBJ2-5 TRBV3-1 many
CATSRDQQTTNEKLFF TGTGCCACCAGCAGAGATCAACAGACAACTAATGAAAAACTGTTTTTT - TRBJ1-4 TRBV15 -
CATSDLVGHLPYEQYF TGTGCCACCAGTGATTTAGTGGGACACCTCCCCTACGAGCAGTACTTC - TRBJ2-7 TRBV24-1 many
CASSQVSENYGYTF TGTGCCAGCAGCCAAGTGTCAGAAAACTATGGCTACACCTTC - TRBJ1-2 TRBV3-1 many
CASSSRQAGEQYF TGTGCCAGCAGCTCACGACAGGCCGGCGAGCAGTACTTC - TRBJ2-7 TRBV7-2 -
CASSQDLSLAGAFRTDTQYF TGTGCCAGCAGCCAAGATCTGTCCCTAGCGGGGGCCTTTCGCACAGATACGCAGTATTTT TRBD2 TRBJ2-3 TRBV4-2 many
CASSGSGPGDYGYTF TGTGCCAGCAGTGGCTCGGGACCTGGGGACTATGGCTACACCTTC - TRBJ1-2 TRBV25-1 few
CASRQTGQVYEQYF TGTGCCAGCAGGCAAACCGGACAGGTCTACGAGCAATACTTC TRBD1 TRBJ2-7 TRBV12-3/TRBV12-4 -
CASSDLSTEQYF TGTGCCAGCAGTGACCTCAGTACCGAGCAGTACTTC - TRBJ2-7 TRBV6-1 many
CSATTQGRLLYTF TGCAGTGCTACTACCCAGGGAAGGCTCCTGTACACCTTC - TRBJ1-2 TRBV20-1 -
CSAREPGGVYYGYTF TGCAGTGCTAGAGAACCAGGGGGAGTGTACTATGGCTACACCTTC TRBD1 TRBJ1-2 TRBV20-1 few
CASSWGTGSYEQYF TGTGCCAGCAGTTGGGGGACAGGTTCCTACGAGCAGTACTTC TRBD1 TRBJ2-7 TRBV28 many
CASSYPVNIQYF TGTGCCAGCAGCTACCCCGTAAACATTCAGTACTTC - TRBJ2-4 TRBV6-2/TRBV6-3 many
CASSGGFGYTF TGCGCCAGCAGCGGAGGGTTCGGCTACACCTTC - TRBJ1-2 TRBV5-1 few
CASSSRRGRSSYEQYF TGTGCCAGCAGTTCCCGGCGGGGGCGGAGCTCCTACGAGCAGTACTTC - TRBJ2-7 TRBV6-2/TRBV6-3 few
CASSLDRSQETQYF TGTGCCAGCAGTCTGGACAGGTCTCAAGAGACCCAGTACTTC TRBD1 TRBJ2-5 TRBV6-2/TRBV6-3 many
CATSDAPGRAGENNEQYF TGTGCCACCAGTGATGCTCCCGGTCGGGCGGGGGAGAACAATGAGCAGTACTTC TRBD2 TRBJ2-5 TRBV24-1 -
CASSYPEQGSYEQYF TGTGCCAGCAGTTACCCTGAACAGGGGTCCTACGAGCAGTACTTC TRBD1 TRBJ2-7 TRBV6-6 -
CASSLVVQEGEKLFF TGTGCCAGCAGTTTAGTGGTTCAGGAAGGGGAAAAACTGTTTTTT - TRBJ1-4 TRBV12-3/TRBV12-4 -
CASSQGNIQYF TGTGCCAGCAGCCAGGGCAACATTCAGTACTTC - TRBJ2-4 TRBV7-2 -
CASTFPGRRSEKLFF TGTGCCAGCACCTTTCCCGGGAGAAGAAGTGAAAAACTGTTTTTT - TRBJ1-4 TRBV6-2/TRBV6-3 many
CASSQDRKRETQYF TGTGCCAGCAGCCAAGATCGGAAGCGGGAGACCCAGTACTTC - TRBJ2-5 TRBV3-1 many
CASLVGGGNTIYF TGTGCCAGCCTCGTGGGGGGTGGAAACACCATATATTTT - TRBJ1-3 TRBV12-3/TRBV12-4 -
CASSRTGSFNYGYTF TGTGCCAGCAGTAGGACAGGGTCGTTTAACTATGGCTACACCTTC TRBD1 TRBJ1-2 TRBV27 many
CASSSGDSRYEQYF TGCGCCAGCAGCTCGGGGGACTCGCGGTACGAGCAGTACTTC - TRBJ2-7 TRBV5-1 many
CASSVGTGGGYTF TGTGCCAGCAGTGTCGGGACAGGAGGTGGCTACACCTTC TRBD1 TRBJ1-2 TRBV12-3/TRBV12-4 many
CASSNRDISYEQYF TGTGCCAGCAGCAACCGGGACATCTCCTACGAGCAGTACTTC - TRBJ2-7 TRBV7-9 -
CAISESWTNTEAFF TGTGCCATCAGTGAGTCGTGGACGAACACTGAAGCTTTCTTT - TRBJ1-1 TRBV10-3 many
CASSLLATGHYNEQFF TGTGCCAGCAGTTTATTGGCCACGGGCCACTACAATGAGCAGTTCTTC - TRBJ2-1 TRBV28 -
CASSSGGAAGETQYF TGCGCCAGCTCTAGCGGGGGGGCCGCGGGAGAGACCCAGTACTTC TRBD2 TRBJ2-5 TRBV5-1 many
CSARDPSGGADEQFF TGCAGTGCTAGAGATCCTAGCGGGGGGGCTGATGAGCAGTTCTTC TRBD2 TRBJ2-1 TRBV20-1 many
CASIPREDRESSYEQYF TGTGCCAGCATCCCTCGGGAGGACAGGGAAAGCTCCTACGAGCAGTACTTC - TRBJ2-7 TRBV21-1 many
CSARDMVTSGRGEQYF TGCAGTGCTAGAGATATGGTGACTAGCGGGCGAGGGGAGCAGTACTTC TRBD2 TRBJ2-4 TRBV20-1 -
CASRFNAGMGGEAFF TGTGCCAGCAGGTTCAACGCAGGGATGGGTGGTGAAGCTTTCTTT - TRBJ1-1 TRBV7-2 many
CSARAGTKETQYF TGCAGTGCTAGAGCGGGGACTAAAGAGACCCAGTACTTC TRBD2 TRBJ2-5 TRBV20-1 -
CASRLDRAPNQPQHF TGTGCCAGCAGACTAGACAGGGCCCCCAATCAGCCCCAGCATTTT TRBD1 TRBJ1-5 TRBV7-2 -
CASSIMTSGGGYNEQFF TGCGCCAGCAGCATAATGACTAGCGGGGGGGGTTACAATGAGCAGTTCTTC TRBD2 TRBJ2-1 TRBV5-1 -
CSASRGLDHGYTF TGCAGTGCATCAAGGGGTTTGGACCATGGCTACACCTTC - TRBJ1-2 TRBV20-1 -
CASSQLDTQYF TGCGCCAGCAGTCAATTGGATACGCAGTATTTT - TRBJ2-3 TRBV5-1 many
CASSYRSAGGPEKLFF TGTGCCAGCAGTTACAGATCGGCGGGGGGGCCGGAAAAACTGTTTTTT - TRBJ1-4 TRBV6-2/TRBV6-3 few
CASSQAGGPGGTQYF TGTGCCAGCAGCCAAGCGGGAGGGCCAGGTGGTACGCAGTATTTT TRBD2 TRBJ2-3 TRBV6-2/TRBV6-3 -
CAWSRGGNNEQFF TGTGCCTGGAGTCGGGGCGGGAACAATGAGCAGTTCTTC - TRBJ2-1 TRBV30 few
CASMGAGAGIYSNQPQHF TGTGCCAGTATGGGGGCAGGGGCGGGGATCTATAGCAATCAGCCCCAGCATTTT - TRBJ1-5 TRBV19 few
CASSSRTGNEQFF TGTGCCAGCAGTTCCCGGACAGGCAATGAGCAGTTCTTC TRBD1 TRBJ2-1 TRBV27 many